This T cell receptor beta chain comes out of a study of CD8 T cells in ankylosing spondylitis. Study-wide findings and caveats: Clones linked to the disease showed a CD8+ phenotype. They occurred at relatively low frequencies in peripheral blood. Characteristic of ankylosing spondylitis blood, it appeared, was a TCR beta motif comprising about eight highly homologous variants. Disease-associated clones were reportedly significantly overrepresented in matched ankylosing spondylitis synovial fluid.

As regards this clonotype: Its matching antigen is unknown.

Germline lookup yields CDR1 SGHAT and CDR2 FQDESV (reference sequence). Trimming at V came to 5 bases and at J to 0 bases, leaving 11 bases not matched to a gene. This CDR3 has 18 residues. Quantitative molecular-barcoded 5'-RACE generated the TCR beta libraries. TCRdb reprocessed the 5' RACE reads via MiXCR and lists one record per CDR3 protein. The sample includes hundreds of thousands of distinct CDR3 sequences, 10% to 15% of them seen just once. The gene calls are TRBV11-1 and TRBJ2-7; the match to TRBD1 covers 12 bases. This clonotype was obtained from a male donor with ankylosing spondylitis. The sequenced sample consisted of blood, either unsorted or a sorted T cell fraction (not recorded which). CDR3 region: CASSTWDRGPDSSYEQYF. CDR3 bases: TGTGCCAGCAGCACCTGGGACAGGGGGCCCGACAGCTCCTACGAGCAGTACTTC.